This is a list of T cell receptor beta chains from one sample in a study of blood T cell repertoires in COVID-19. TCRdb's table, derived via immunoSEQ multiplex PCR, lists solely in-frame clones and lacks some. This sample carries tens of thousands of clones, roughly 90% of them seen once, and the ten largest clones take 3.5% to 5%. Sequencing input: peripheral blood. The receptors derive from a human donor in a cohort sampled during active COVID-19. Each CDR3 is given with its conserved first and last residue. Fields, in order: J gene, V gene, CDR3 protein.

j_gene: TRBJ2-6
v_gene: TRBV12-3/TRBV12-4
CDR3aa: CASSSPGANVLTF

j_gene: TRBJ1-4
v_gene: TRBV5-1
CDR3aa: CASSPGQGYEKLFF

j_gene: TRBJ1-5
v_gene: TRBV7-2
CDR3aa: CASSRLQGPDQPQHF

j_gene: TRBJ1-3
v_gene: TRBV25-1
CDR3aa: CASSGGLISSGNTIYF

j_gene: TRBJ2-7
v_gene: TRBV3-1/TRBV3-2
CDR3aa: CASSHGTGSEQYF

j_gene: TRBJ1-1
v_gene: TRBV3-1/TRBV3-2
CDR3aa: CASSQDAVSRAFF

j_gene: TRBJ1-2
v_gene: TRBV5-1
CDR3aa: CASSPQQGLRYGYTF

j_gene: TRBJ2-7
v_gene: TRBV6-5
CDR3aa: CASSRTGGATYEQYF

j_gene: TRBJ1-2
v_gene: TRBV15
CDR3aa: CATSRGLGNYGYTF

j_gene: TRBJ2-7
v_gene: TRBV27
CDR3aa: CASSSTSGRVVHEQYF

j_gene: TRBJ2-1
v_gene: TRBV19
CDR3aa: CASSTRTGTNEQFF

j_gene: TRBJ2-7
v_gene: TRBV5-5
CDR3aa: CASSLGQGPYEQYF

j_gene: TRBJ2-1
v_gene: TRBV6-5
CDR3aa: CASRIGGSSYNEQFF

j_gene: TRBJ2-7
v_gene: TRBV24-1
CDR3aa: CATSAGSYEQYF

j_gene: TRBJ2-7
v_gene: TRBV9
CDR3aa: CASSVAVSSYEQYF

j_gene: TRBJ2-7
v_gene: TRBV7-8
CDR3aa: CASRRDSDNYEQYF

j_gene: TRBJ2-1
v_gene: TRBV4-1
CDR3aa: CASSQDLIGLAGGAGNEQFF

j_gene: TRBJ1-4
v_gene: TRBV29-1
CDR3aa: CSVETLRTGKTNEKLFF

j_gene: TRBJ1-2
v_gene: TRBV18
CDR3aa: CASSRGTGGGNGYTF

j_gene: TRBJ2-7
v_gene: TRBV11-2
CDR3aa: CASSLAAVYEQYF

j_gene: TRBJ2-2
v_gene: TRBV18
CDR3aa: CASSPKEGVNTGELFF

j_gene: TRBJ2-4
v_gene: TRBV27
CDR3aa: CASSQNRGVAKNIQYF

j_gene: TRBJ2-7
v_gene: TRBV11-2
CDR3aa: CASSLVPDSYEQYF

j_gene: TRBJ2-3
v_gene: TRBV6-1
CDR3aa: CASSEIGVAGGQSTDTQYF

j_gene: TRBJ2-3
v_gene: TRBV11-2
CDR3aa: CASSSRTSESTDTQYF

j_gene: TRBJ1-2
v_gene: TRBV9
CDR3aa: CASSVVNRGGNGYTF

j_gene: TRBJ2-1
v_gene: TRBV11-3
CDR3aa: CASSLTPGTYNEQFF

j_gene: TRBJ2-7
v_gene: TRBV2
CDR3aa: CASSETVRSYEQYF

j_gene: TRBJ2-3
v_gene: TRBV19
CDR3aa: CASSSGTGSTDTQYF

j_gene: TRBJ2-1
v_gene: TRBV5-4
CDR3aa: CASRVSGSGEQFF

j_gene: TRBJ1-3
v_gene: TRBV28
CDR3aa: CASSDLTRLSGNTIYF

j_gene: TRBJ1-2
v_gene: TRBV9
CDR3aa: CASSVHPNSYTF

j_gene: TRBJ2-7
v_gene: TRBV21-1
CDR3aa: CASSNGRAYEQYF

j_gene: TRBJ2-4
v_gene: TRBV19
CDR3aa: CASWDRGNIQYF

j_gene: TRBJ1-3
v_gene: TRBV9
CDR3aa: CASSVEGATGNTIYF

j_gene: TRBJ2-6
v_gene: TRBV5-1
CDR3aa: CASSLYAHRRPGANVLTF

j_gene: TRBJ2-3
v_gene: TRBV2
CDR3aa: CASNSLAGTDTQYF

j_gene: TRBJ2-1
v_gene: TRBV5-1
CDR3aa: CASSSDPFIVHSGSVGYNEQFF

j_gene: TRBJ1-2
v_gene: TRBV5-1
CDR3aa: CASRLGTGGPGYTF